This TCR beta chain was captured by sequencing in a study of cytomegalovirus exposure and HLA in healthy donors (TCRdb year 2017). As for the study more broadly: The 700 or so repertoires of the first cohort and the roughly 110 validation repertoires were produced on the same platform, according to a later analysis. The study was designed to test whether signatures of past pathogen exposure could be identified by cataloging public T cell receptors. Along with the roughly 670-subject first cohort, a separate validation cohort of 120 different subjects was used. To predict cytomegalovirus infection status, the study combined high-throughput TCR immunosequencing, statistical association of individual TCRs with disease status, and machine learning. Overall study results and their limits: All 120 or so repertoires were used to score co-occurrence in the validation cohort in a later analysis, because that analysis had no HLA typing for the cohort. The authors suggested that the approach could potentially be generalized to other disease states and immunological phenotypes. In vitro tests confirmed that a few of the cytomegalovirus-associated TCR beta chains recognize cytomegalovirus antigens. In both the original and validation cohorts, the classifier was reported to diagnose cytomegalovirus status with high specificity and sensitivity. The study listed 164 TCR beta chains as associated with cytomegalovirus. Subsequent analysis determined that TCRs grouped into clusters in the first cohort also showed a tendency toward co-occurrence across the 130 or so validation repertoires, and about 93% of cluster scores exceeded 0. Most TCR sequences were observed very rarely across donors, whereas some public TCRs were present in many individuals.

Separate from the approximately 670-subject first cohort, the validation cohort of around 130 subjects was the group to which the donors belonged. V is cut by 1 base and J by 2 bases, and the space between the germline ends is 9 bases. The CDR3 holds 14 amino acids from the cysteine to the phenylalanine. The CDR3 DNA has 42 bases and is translated from base 1. According to the germline V gene, CDR1 reads SGHAT and CDR2 reads FQNNGV. The library came from the immunoSEQ multiplex PCR assay. Regarding the original processing steps: A statistical classification framework was built to diagnose cytomegalovirus status from the catalog of TCR beta chain sequences. The source is immuneACCESS, and TCRdb retained only in-frame sequences with V and J called. Part of the clones is not carried over; for the studies checked, unresolved V genes explain less than half of this, and the remainder is unexplained. V and J calls and clone size are as listed in that table; D and trimming were resolved from the DNA. This sample gives 90,000 to 150,000 clones in total; roughly nine tenths of them show up just once. About 4.4% of the sample is taken by the ten largest.

This clone was observed once. No cognate antigen has been identified for it. No base-level quality is on record; no much larger clone is a single base apart. The clonotype originates from a man between 18 and 35 years old in good health and CMV-seropositive. The sequence is built from TRBV11-2 and TRBJ2-7; confidence is insufficient to name the D gene. Sequences were obtained from PBMCs. The CDR3 region: CASSLVGTAYEQYF. The DNA sequence reads TGTGCCAGCAGCTTAGTCGGCACAGCCTACGAGCAGTACTTC. Reference TRBV11-2 and TRBJ2-7 genes cover what lies past the CDR3, so the full variable domain is EAGVAQSPRYKIIEKRQSVAFWCNPISGHATLYWYQQILGQGPKLLIQFQNNGVVDDSQLPKDRFSAERLKGVDSTLKIQPAKLEDSAVYLCASSLVGTAYEQYFGPGTRLTVT.